This T cell receptor beta chain was identified during a study of blood T cell repertoires in COVID-19. Across the whole study: Samples taken during acute and convalescent COVID-19 were collected in the United States, Italy and Spain. PBMCs, B-cell-depleted T cells, or T cells were the source of the cDNA or gDNA that made up the material.

Original analysis: How many nucleated cells were present was estimated from reference gene primer amplification. Sequencing used immunoSEQ multiplex PCR; TCRdb keeps in-frame clones, though not all of them. V and J calls and clone size are copied from that table; D and trimming were computed from the DNA. Of 300,000 to 350,000 clones in the sample, around 91% were seen once. Germline CDR1 reads LGHNA; CDR2 reads YNFKEQ. The length of the CDR3 is 15 residues. V shed 4 bases, J shed 6 bases, and the junction held 3 bases outside the gene matches. The chain recombines TRBV4-2 with TRBJ2-1, with 13 bases identical to TRBD2. Sequencing was done on a sample of peripheral blood. The receptor was derived from a woman under 30 who had recovered from COVID-19. For the CDR3, the DNA is TGTGCCAGCAGCCCCCGGACTAGCGGGGGCAATGAGCAGTTCTTC. It codes for CASSPRTSGGNEQFF.